Listed below are T cell receptor beta chains from one sample, sequenced in a study of metastatic and nonmetastatic thyroid tumors. TCRdb reanalyzed the PCR reads with MiXCR. The table lists about 8,000 clones, 25% to 30% of them singletons. The specimen sequenced was tumor tissue. Receptor source: a male donor with papillary thyroid cancer or a benign thyroid nodule (not recorded which). Some clones in this sample may be carry-over from other donors' samples. The CDR3 runs from the conserved cysteine through the conserved F or W. Each record gives: V gene, clone size, CDR3 protein. Clone size is not always given. Where it is, it says once, few, many or a class for expanded clones.

v_gene: TRBV7-2; abundance: NA; CDR3aa: CASSSPGQRTGELFF
v_gene: TRBV7-2; abundance: once; CDR3aa: CASSSGRAGYGYTF
v_gene: TRBV5-1; abundance: NA; CDR3aa: CASSLERLETQYF
v_gene: TRBV6-2/TRBV6-3; abundance: NA; CDR3aa: CASTGLAVAYNEQFF
v_gene: TRBV7-3; abundance: NA; CDR3aa: CASRASGSSYEQYF
v_gene: TRBV6-1; abundance: NA; CDR3aa: CASRGDRGRDGYTF
v_gene: TRBV10-3; abundance: NA; CDR3aa: CAISVGKTSGFPGIYEQYF
v_gene: TRBV2; abundance: few; CDR3aa: CASSVGGAYNEQFF
v_gene: TRBV6-1; abundance: medium-sized; CDR3aa: CASRDRTSYDEQFF
v_gene: TRBV2; abundance: NA; CDR3aa: CASSVVGDGYTF
v_gene: TRBV20-1; abundance: NA; CDR3aa: CSANQAYEQYF
v_gene: TRBV2; abundance: few; CDR3aa: CASGDSPLHF
v_gene: TRBV27; abundance: few; CDR3aa: CASSFIGDGTGELFF
v_gene: TRBV20-1; abundance: NA; CDR3aa: CSARKLGRIQETQYF
v_gene: TRBV12-3/TRBV12-4; abundance: few; CDR3aa: CASSLDPGLHTQYF
v_gene: TRBV6-2/TRBV6-3; abundance: NA; CDR3aa: CASSYTEAFF
v_gene: TRBV28; abundance: NA; CDR3aa: CASTMTADTQYF
v_gene: TRBV4-1; abundance: medium-sized; CDR3aa: CASSHTSDAYEQYF
v_gene: TRBV7-6; abundance: medium-sized; CDR3aa: CASSSTSDGAYEQYF
v_gene: TRBV14; abundance: many; CDR3aa: CASSPLEDRRWNGYTF